Below are 29 T cell receptor beta chains sequenced from a single sample in a study of T-cell memory formation after mild COVID-19. TCRdb independently ran MiXCR on the 5' RACE reads; one entry per CDR3 protein. The sample includes 150,000 to 200,000 distinct CDR3 sequences, roughly 15% of them seen just once. The source material was PBMCs or a T cell subset sorted from them (not recorded which). These receptors all come from an adult woman who had mild COVID-19 (a few samples of this study predate the infection). Cell type and time point are not known.

This clonotype was seen repeatedly, ten times or more. The rearrangement links TRBV7-6 to TRBJ2-7; 9 bases match TRBD2. Germline trimming cut 5 bases from V and 5 bases from J; bases unmatched to any gene: 4. This CDR3 has 13 residues. Germline values: CDR1 SGHVS, CDR2 FNYEAQ. CDR3 nucleotides: TGTGCCAGCAGCCGCAGGACTAGCGACGAGCAGTACTTC. Its translation: CASSRRTSDEQYF.

V gene TRBV19 combines with J gene TRBJ2-1; 9 bases fit TRBD1. The V and J ends lost 6 bases and 2 bases, in that order; junction bases with no gene match: 2. The CDR3 is 14 residues long. Germline V lookup: CDR1 LNHDA, CDR2 SQIVND (reference sequence). This CDR3 is CASRGDRAYNEQFF. CDR3 nucleotide sequence: TGTGCCAGTAGGGGGGACAGGGCCTACAATGAGCAGTTCTTC.

Points on this clonotype: Its ends do not fully match the called genes, so a read error is possible. V is TRBV12-3 or TRBV12-4 and J is TRBJ2-1, with 10 bases that match TRBD1. CDR3 length: 15 amino acids. CDR3 protein: CASSPGTGDYSEQFF. As DNA, the CDR3 is TGTGCCAGCAGCCCCGGGACAGGGGACTACAGTGAGCAGTTCTTC.

Only a few counts were recorded for this clonotype. V and J are TRBV2 and TRBJ2-1; perhaps TRBD2 as D (6 bases). Germline assignment: CDR1 SNHLY and CDR2 FYNNEI. The CDR3 has 16 amino acids. The V gene lost 4 bases and the J gene lost 0 bases, with 13 bases spanning the gap. CDR3 region: CASSGLVLSSYNEQFF. DNA for the CDR3: TGTGCCAGCAGTGGACTAGTCTTAAGCTCCTACAATGAGCAGTTCTTC.

This chain uses TRBV2 with TRBJ2-7; a possible D gene is TRBD2 (5 bases). In germline, CDR1 is SNHLY, CDR2 FYNNEI. The CDR3 consists of 14 residues. V lost 6 bases and J 0 bases, leaving 12 bases between the germline ends. The CDR3 DNA reads as TGTGCCAGCAGGAAGGACTGGAACTCCTACGAGCAGTACTTC. It is translated as CASRKDWNSYEQYF.

The CDR3 loop is CSARRGASYEQYF. For the CDR3, the DNA is TGCAGTGCTAGACGTGGGGCCTCCTACGAGCAGTACTTC. The chain recombines TRBV20-1 with TRBJ2-7; D may be TRBD1 (5 bases). In germline, CDR1 is DFQATT, CDR2 SNEGSKA (reference sequence). Trimming cost V 2 bases and J 0 bases, with 8 bases left between them. The CDR3 has 13 amino acids.

This clonotype appeared a single time. The chain combines TRBV20-1 with TRBJ2-1, with D tentatively TRBD2 (5 bases). Germline CDR1 and CDR2: DFQATT and SNEGSKA (reference sequence). The CDR3 sequence is 15 residues long. The germline V and J ends were trimmed by 3 bases and 8 bases, with 20 bases remaining between them. This chain's CDR3 is CSASVRRPNGDEQFF. The CDR3 nucleotides are TGCAGTGCTAGCGTCCGGAGGCCGAACGGCGATGAGCAGTTCTTC.

CDR3 sequence (DNA): TGCGCCAGCGGTACCGGGACTGGAATTTATGGCTACACCTTC. Protein sequence: CASGTGTGIYGYTF. V gene TRBV5-1 combines with J gene TRBJ1-2; tentative D call: TRBD1 (5 bases). From germline, CDR1 is SGHRS and CDR2 YFSETQ. The ends were cut back, 7 bases at V and 5 bases at J, with 18 bases in the middle. The CDR3 has 14 amino acids.

The chain is built from TRBV12-3 or TRBV12-4 and TRBJ1-5, with TRBD1 identical over 11 bases. Trimming at V came to 6 bases and at J to 7 bases, leaving 2 bases not matched to a gene. The CDR3 has 13 amino acids. DNA for the CDR3: TGTGCCAGCAGGGGGACAGGGGGACAGCCCCAGCATTTT. As protein: CASRGTGGQPQHF.

This chain uses TRBV11-3 with TRBJ1-2; D is perhaps TRBD1 (5 bases). CDR1 is SGHNT, CDR2 YENEEA, per germline. Trimming pared 5 bases from V and 8 bases from J, leaving 15 bases between. The CDR3 has 13 residues. CDR3 loop: CASSPSGGTGYTF. The CDR3 region has the DNA TGTGCCAGCAGCCCATCGGGAGGGACGGGCTACACCTTC.

This clonotype was picked up a small number of times. The chain is built from TRBV5-1 and TRBJ1-5; D remains ambiguous. V gave up 2 bases and J gave up 0 bases, with 6 bases separating them. There are 14 residues in the CDR3. Germline loops: CDR1 SGHRS, CDR2 YFSETQ. In nucleotides, the CDR3 is TGCGCCAGCAGCTTTGGAGATAGCAATCAGCCCCAGCATTTT. Amino acids: CASSFGDSNQPQHF.

This clonotype was recorded many times. The rearrangement joins TRBV2 to TRBJ2-7; possibly TRBD1 for D (5 bases). The germline V gene has CDR1 SNHLY and CDR2 FYNNEI. CDR3 length: 12 amino acids. Trimming left V 5 bases short and J 3 bases short, with 8 bases between. The CDR3 loop is CASSTDSYEQYF. The CDR3 DNA sequence: TGTGCCAGCAGTACTGACAGCTACGAGCAGTACTTC.

V usage is TRBV19 and J usage is TRBJ2-7; D is undetermined. V was shortened by 0 bases and J by 3 bases, with 15 bases between the two germline ends. Germline V gene sequence: CDR1 LNHDA, CDR2 SQIVND (reference sequence). The length of the CDR3 is 16 residues. The CDR3 loop is CASSIDQRDSFYEQYF. Here the CDR3 DNA reads TGTGCCAGTAGTATAGATCAAAGAGACTCTTTCTACGAGCAGTACTTC.

This clonotype occurred many times. The chain combines TRBV5-5 with TRBJ1-2; maybe TRBD1 (5 bases). The germline V gene has CDR1 SGHKS and CDR2 YYEKEE (reference sequence). The length of the CDR3 is 13 residues. Trimming pared 0 bases from V and 4 bases from J, leaving 7 bases between. In DNA, the CDR3 is TGTGCCAGCAGCTTGGGTACAGGCTATGGCTACACCTTC. This translates into CASSLGTGYGYTF.

This clonotype came up a few times. The CDR3 reads CASKPLQGRNTEAFF. CDR3 DNA: TGTGCCAGCAAGCCCCTTCAGGGGCGAAACACTGAAGCTTTCTTT. The chain has TRBV12-3 or TRBV12-4 and TRBJ1-1; possible D gene TRBD1, 6 bases. The CDR3 spans 15 residues. Trimming removed 7 bases at V and 2 bases at J, with 17 bases between.

This clonotype has more than one count but fewer than ten. CDR3: CASSLSSSGAYEQYF. DNA for the CDR3: TGTGCCAGCAGCTTATCGTCTAGCGGGGCCTACGAGCAGTACTTC. V usage is TRBV11-3 and J usage is TRBJ2-7, with TRBD2 matching over 9 bases. This CDR3 is 15 amino acids long. V shed 2 bases and J 2 bases; nucleotides not matched to a gene: 4. CDR1 is SGHNT, CDR2 YENEEA, per germline.

In this sample, this clonotype turned up a few times. The chain recombines TRBV5-1 with TRBJ1-1; no reliable D call. V gave up 0 bases and J gave up 6 bases, with 9 bases separating them. Germline CDR1 and CDR2: SGHRS and YFSETQ. The CDR3 sequence is 13 residues long. In nucleotides, the CDR3 is TGCGCCAGCAGCTTGGCCGGCAGGTCTGAAGCTTTCTTT. It translates to CASSLAGRSEAFF.

The chain has TRBV5-1 and TRBJ2-3; no clear D gene. Looked up from germline, CDR1 is SGHRS and CDR2 is YFSETQ. There are 14 residues in the CDR3. V was trimmed by 2 bases and J by 0 bases, leaving 7 bases between them. The CDR3 region is CASSFSQSTDTQYF. The CDR3, as DNA: TGCGCCAGCAGCTTTTCCCAGAGCACAGATACGCAGTATTTT.

The chain joins TRBV18 to TRBJ2-5, with TRBD2 as a possible D gene (6 bases). Trimming removed 4 bases from V and 3 bases from J, with 9 bases in between. Germline assignment: CDR1 KGHSH and CDR2 LQKENI. CDR3 length: 13 amino acids. The CDR3 nucleotides read TGTGCCAGCTCACGGGACTTGAAAGAGACCCAGTACTTC. Translation: CASSRDLKETQYF.

The chain is built from TRBV3-1 and TRBJ2-3; TRBD1 aligns across 7 bases. The germline CDR1 and CDR2 sequences are LGHDT and YNNKEL (reference sequence). V was clipped by 7 bases and J by 0 bases; unmatched bases: 4. The CDR3 sequence is 14 residues long. CDR3 DNA: TGTGCCAGCACCCCCAGGGGGAGCACAGATACGCAGTATTTT. This gives the protein CASTPRGSTDTQYF.

The CDR3: CASSSLAQETQYF. The CDR3 DNA sequence: TGTGCCAGCAGTTCACTAGCCCAGGAGACCCAGTACTTC. The chain is built from TRBV12-3 or TRBV12-4 and TRBJ2-5; D perhaps matches TRBD2 (6 bases). The CDR3 runs 13 residues. V lost 4 bases and J 5 bases, leaving 11 bases between the germline ends.

The chain has TRBV28 and TRBJ2-1; 11 nucleotides agree with TRBD1. CDR3 size: 15 residues. Unmatched junction bases numbered 6, after V lost 4 bases and J lost 7 bases. CDR1 MDHEN and CDR2 SYDVKM come from the germline V gene. For the CDR3, the DNA is TGTGCCAGCAGTTCCTCCGGGACAGGGGGAAATGAGCAGTTCTTC. It is translated as CASSSSGTGGNEQFF.

This clonotype was seen more than once but under ten times. This chain joins TRBV12-3 or TRBV12-4 and TRBJ2-1; 7 positions match TRBD2. The CDR3 length is 15 residues. Unmatched junction bases numbered 9, after V lost 4 bases and J lost 6 bases. The CDR3 loop reads CASSSLASGSNEQFF. For the CDR3, the DNA is TGTGCCAGCAGTTCGTTGGCTAGCGGAAGCAATGAGCAGTTCTTC.

The rearrangement uses TRBV27 and TRBJ2-5, with D maybe TRBD2 (5 bases). V was trimmed by 1 base and J by 1 base, leaving 7 bases between them. The CDR3 is 14 amino acids. Germline V gene data show CDR1 as MNHEY and CDR2 as SMNVEV (reference sequence). Here the CDR3 reads CASSLFTSQETQYF. In nucleotides, the CDR3 is TGTGCCAGCAGTTTATTTACTAGCCAAGAGACCCAGTACTTC.

This chain joins TRBV12-3 or TRBV12-4 and TRBJ2-1, with D tentatively TRBD1 (6 bases). Trimming removed 6 bases at V and 5 bases at J, with 17 bases between. This CDR3 has 15 amino acids. CDR3 amino acids: CASSPPRQANNEQFF. In nucleotides, the CDR3 is TGTGCCAGCAGCCCACCCAGACAGGCCAACAATGAGCAGTTCTTC.

This clonotype occurred a few times. The V gene is TRBV5-1, the J gene TRBJ2-7; D uncertain. Germline CDR1 SGHRS, CDR2 YFSETQ. The V end was cut by 4 bases, the J end by 7 bases, with 12 bases between. The length of the CDR3 is 12 residues. The CDR3 loop is CASSEAGREQYF. The DNA for the CDR3 is TGCGCCAGCAGCGAGGCAGGTCGAGAGCAGTACTTC.

V and J are TRBV12-3 or TRBV12-4 and TRBJ2-1; TRBD2 matches 11 bases. V shed 7 bases, J shed 8 bases, and the junction held 22 bases outside the gene matches. The CDR3 totals 19 residues. CDR3 coding DNA: TGTGCCAGCACCCCCCCCCATTTCCGTAGCGGGAGGGCCCTCGATGAGCAGTTCTTC. Amino acid sequence: CASTPPHFRSGRALDEQFF.

This clonotype showed up just a few times. CDR3 sequence: CSATGGLADLYNEQFF. For the CDR3, the DNA is TGCAGTGCTACCGGGGGACTAGCGGACCTCTACAATGAGCAGTTCTTC. The chain carries TRBV20-1 and TRBJ2-1, with 11 bases identical to TRBD2. There are 16 residues in the CDR3. V trimming: 4 bases; J trimming: 3 bases; junction bases outside the gene matches: 8. Germline values: CDR1 DFQATT, CDR2 SNEGSKA (reference sequence).

This clonotype turned up a few times. V and J are TRBV7-3 and TRBJ1-2; tentatively, D is TRBD1 (6 bases). CDR1 is SGHTA and CDR2 is FQGTGA in the germline V gene. Trimming stripped 1 base from V and 4 bases from J, with 13 bases between. The CDR3 loop spans 15 amino acids. The CDR3 coding sequence is TGTGCCAGCAGCTTAATGGGGGGCTCCCCCTATGGCTACACCTTC. Its translation: CASSLMGGSPYGYTF. The complete variable domain, with remaining parts taken from reference TRBV7-3 and TRBJ1-2, reads GAGVSQTPSNKVTEKGKYVELRCDPISGHTALYWYRQSLGQGPEFLIYFQGTGAADDSGLPNDRFFAVRPEGSVSTLKIQRTERGDSAVYLCASSLMGGSPYGYTFGSGTRLTVV.